These 5 T cell receptor beta chains were all obtained from the same sample, sequenced in a study of blood T cell repertoires in COVID-19 (dated by TCRdb to 2018 to 2020). The library was produced with the immunoSEQ multiplex PCR assay. TCRdb stores this immuneACCESS table with in-frame sequences only. Part of the clones is absent; in the studies checked, under half of the shortfall reflects unresolved V genes, and no reason is known for the rest. This sample comprises around 250,000 clones, roughly nine tenths of them detected only once. The ten biggest clones cover 0.95% to 1.5% of the sample. The sequencing input was PBMCs or T cells enriched from blood (not recorded which). The source of these receptors is a human donor in a cohort exposed to, infected with or recovered from COVID-19 (not recorded which). The donor label of this sample is uncertain.

The chain joins TRBV27 to TRBJ1-2, with TRBD1 identical over 9 bases. Germline V CDR1 and CDR2: MNHEY, SMNVEV (reference sequence). The CDR3 spans 13 residues. The V gene end was trimmed by 5 bases and the J gene end by 6 bases; junction bases not matched to a gene: 4. The CDR3 DNA sequence: TGTGCCAGCAGTCCCGGACAGGGGCATGGCTACACCTTC. This gives the protein CASSPGQGHGYTF.

The chain recombines TRBV28 with TRBJ2-6; 9 positions match TRBD2. The ends lost 4 bases at V and 0 bases at J; junction bases unmatched: 7. Germline assignment: CDR1 MDHEN and CDR2 SYDVKM. This CDR3 has 18 residues. In nucleotides, the CDR3 is TGTGCCAGCAGTTCTTCAGCGGGGGGAAGCTCTGGGGCCAACGTCCTGACTTTC. Protein: CASSSSAGGSSGANVLTF. The full variable domain, completed using reference TRBV28 and TRBJ2-6, is DVKVTQSSRYLVKRTGEKVFLECVQDMDHENMFWYRQDPGLGLRLIYFSYDVKMKEKGDIPEGYSVSREKKERFSLILESASTNQTSMYLCASSSSAGGSSGANVLTFGAGSRLTVL.

The chain links TRBV12-3 or TRBV12-4 to TRBJ1-1, with no clear D. V lost 1 base to trimming and J lost 10 bases, with 13 bases between them. CDR3 size: 13 residues. CDR3 in DNA: TGTGCCAGCAGTTTAGGGTGGGAGGGAAGAGCTTTCTTT. As protein: CASSLGWEGRAFF.

Note on this clone: Since a much larger clone is just one base distant, this may be a read error. The sample has other DNA sequences that encode this CDR3 too. This sequence joins TRBV7-9 and TRBJ2-1, with 8 bases aligning to TRBD2. This CDR3 region has 17 residues. V dropped 1 base and J dropped 9; count of bases not matched to a gene: 14. The germline CDR1 and CDR2 sequences are SEHNR and FQNEAQ (reference sequence). CDR3 region: CASSLERAGGSIGEQFF. The CDR3, as DNA: TGTGCCAGCAGCTTAGAGCGCGCGGGGGGCTCGATAGGTGAGCAGTTCTTC.

J is TRBJ1-1 and V is TRBV7-3; D gene ambiguous. V was clipped by 4 bases and J by 2 bases, with 8 bases between them. Per germline, CDR1 SGHTA and CDR2 FQGTGA. The CDR3 covers 13 residues. The CDR3 DNA is TGTGCCAGCAGCTCACAAGTAAACACTGAAGCTTTCTTT. Its protein is CASSSQVNTEAFF.